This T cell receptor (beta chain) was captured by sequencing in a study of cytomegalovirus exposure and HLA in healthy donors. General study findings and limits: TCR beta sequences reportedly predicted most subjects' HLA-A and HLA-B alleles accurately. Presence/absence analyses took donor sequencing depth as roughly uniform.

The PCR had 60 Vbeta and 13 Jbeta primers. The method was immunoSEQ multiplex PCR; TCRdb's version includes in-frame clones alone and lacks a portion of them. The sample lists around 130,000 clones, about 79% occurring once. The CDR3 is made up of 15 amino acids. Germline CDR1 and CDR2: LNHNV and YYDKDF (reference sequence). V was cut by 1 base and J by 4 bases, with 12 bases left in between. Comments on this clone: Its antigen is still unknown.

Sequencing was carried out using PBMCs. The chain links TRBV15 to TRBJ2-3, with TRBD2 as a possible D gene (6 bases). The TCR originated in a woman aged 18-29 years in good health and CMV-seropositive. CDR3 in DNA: TGTGCCACCAGCAGAGGAGGCGGGGACGCAGATACGCAGTATTTT. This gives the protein CATSRGGGDADTQYF.